The table lists the clone carrying this T cell receptor (beta chain) with a count of one. The data derive from a study of cytomegalovirus exposure and HLA in healthy donors. J lost 5 bases, V lost 7 bases, and 10 bases had no gene match. The germline gives CDR1 SQVTM, CDR2 ANQGSEA. The CDR3 runs to 13 residues. PCR amplification relied on 60 Vbeta primers (plus 13 Jbeta primers). This table comes from immunoSEQ multiplex PCR, and its TCRdb copy is limited to in-frame clones, with some not included. The sample has more than 150,000 clones, just under 80% seen once. Sequenced: PBMCs. The chain recombines TRBV29-1 with TRBJ2-5; 7 nucleotides match TRBD2. This TCR derives from a woman aged 45-65 years in good health and CMV-seropositive. CDR3 in DNA: TGCAGCGCCAGGGAGGGCCGGGGGGAGACCCAGTACTTC. This gives the protein CSAREGRGETQYF.